This TCR beta chain comes out of a study of T-cell memory formation after mild COVID-19. This clonotype showed up just a few times. V lost 2 bases and J 8 bases, leaving 9 bases between the germline ends. CDR1 MNHNY and CDR2 SVGAGI come from the germline V gene (reference sequence). The length of the CDR3 is 12 residues. TCRdb passed the 5' RACE reads through MiXCR, listing each CDR3 protein once. The profile covers 250,000 to 350,000 distinct CDR3 sequences, with roughly a fifth appearing a single time and 20% to 25% taken by the ten largest. The origin of this receptor is a young man who had mild COVID-19 (a few samples of this study predate the infection). Cell type and time point are not known. Sequenced: PBMCs or a T cell subset sorted from them (not recorded which). The rearrangement uses TRBV6-6 and TRBJ1-1; D gene uncertain. In DNA form, the CDR3 reads TGTGCCAGCAGTTACAACGCGGAGGAAGCTTTCTTT. It yields the protein CASSYNAEEAFF.